What follows describes a single TCR beta chain. The target of this receptor is not known. Base-call qualities are not available, and no considerably larger clone is one nucleotide away. The library was produced with the immunoSEQ multiplex PCR assay. TCRdb carries this immuneACCESS record with in-frame sequences only. Its versions omit some clonotypes, under half of them owing to an unresolved V gene in the studies checked, with the rest unexplained. For this sample there are around 70,000 clones; 95% to 97% appear just once. 0.25% to 0.3% of the sample is in the top ten clones. The sample is drawn from a study of technical replicates of blood from a few donors (dated by TCRdb to about 2017). CDR1 is given as MGHRA and CDR2 as YSYEKL, both from the germline V gene. Trimming takes 6 bases off V and 3 bases off J; junction bases not matched to a gene: 5. Counted from cysteine to phenylalanine, this CDR3 has 15 amino acids. CDR3 DNA is the only sequence kept; it has 45 bases, read in frame from the first base.

The chain was built from TRBV4-1 and TRBJ2-7, and 13 junctional nucleotides match TRBD2. The sample taken for sequencing was T cells isolated from PBMCs. The TCR comes from a human donor in good health. The CDR3 has the sequence CASRPRTSGSYEQYF. The DNA is TGCGCCAGCAGGCCTCGGACTAGCGGGAGCTACGAGCAGTACTTC.